The 18 T cell receptor beta chains listed next were all sequenced from one sample in a study of blood T cell repertoires in COVID-19. Profiling relied on immunoSEQ multiplex PCR, and the TCRdb table lists in-frame clones only, not all of them. Among 310,000 or so clones listed, roughly 91% were seen once. The sequencing input was peripheral blood. All receptors come from a man aged 50-60 years with active or convalescent COVID-19.

The rearrangement uses TRBV4-2 and TRBJ1-1, with TRBD1 identical over 9 bases. V dropped 4 bases and J dropped 1; count of bases not matched to a gene: 10. This CDR3 spans 17 amino acids. CDR1 and CDR2 from the germline V gene are LGHNA and YNFKEQ. CDR3 in amino acids: CASSLLGGTGKNTEAFF. CDR3 bases: TGTGCCAGCAGCCTCTTAGGAGGGACAGGGAAGAACACTGAAGCTTTCTTT.

This chain links TRBV6-2 or TRBV6-3 with TRBJ2-1, with D perhaps TRBD1 (5 bases). Germline-derived CDR1 and CDR2 are MNHEY and SVGEGT. The V end lost 6 bases, the J end lost 10 bases, and 16 bases lay between the germline ends. CDR3 length equals 13 residues. In DNA form, the CDR3 reads TGTGCCAGCAGCCAGACGTGGGGCAGGGAGCAGTTCTTC. This encodes CASSQTWGREQFF.

The V gene is TRBV5-1, the J gene TRBJ2-3; 7 bases fit TRBD1. V gave up 3 bases and J gave up 4 bases; unmatched junction bases: 5. The germline gives CDR1 SGHRS, CDR2 YFSETQ. The CDR3 has 14 residues. Here the CDR3 reads CASSSLDRADTQYF. The CDR3 DNA reads as TGCGCCAGCAGCTCACTAGACAGGGCAGATACGCAGTATTTT.

This chain connects TRBV29-1 to TRBJ1-2; tentatively, D is TRBD1 (6 bases). V dropped 7 bases and J dropped 2 bases, with 14 bases sitting between them. This CDR3 comprises 13 residues. The V gene's germline CDR1 is SQVTM and CDR2 ANQGSEA. Here the CDR3 reads CSAWTAGNYGYTF. The CDR3 region has the DNA TGCAGCGCGTGGACAGCGGGGAACTATGGCTACACCTTC.

This chain uses TRBV3-1 (or the pseudogene TRBV3-2) with TRBJ2-7, with a tentative D call TRBD1 (6 bases). Trimming pared 0 bases from V and 2 bases from J, leaving 14 bases between. This CDR3 contains 16 residues. Looked up from germline, CDR1 is LGHDT and CDR2 is YNNKEL (reference sequence). CDR3 region: CASSQDKTGTTYEQYF. In DNA, the CDR3 is TGTGCCAGCAGCCAAGATAAGACAGGAACGACCTACGAGCAGTACTTC.

The chain uses TRBV2 and TRBJ1-1, with D uncertain. With 7 bases removed from V and 3 bases from J, the gap between germline ends came to 12 bases. The germline gives CDR1 SNHLY, CDR2 FYNNEI. The CDR3 consists of 13 residues. This CDR3 is CASKTEGHTEAFF. CDR3 nucleotide sequence: TGTGCCAGCAAGACGGAGGGTCACACTGAAGCTTTCTTT.

The chain employs TRBV14 and TRBJ1-6; D ambiguous. The germline V and J ends were trimmed by 4 bases and 9 bases, with 16 bases remaining between them. From germline, CDR1 is SGHDN and CDR2 FVKESK. The CDR3 contains 15 residues. The CDR3 coding sequence is TGTGCCAGCAGCCCCCCAGGCGGGGTTGGTTCACCCCTCCACTTT. As protein: CASSPPGGVGSPLHF.

In nucleotides, the CDR3 is TGTGCCAGCTCCAAGTGGGGGCATGGGGAGTACAATGAGCAGTTCTTC. Translated: CASSKWGHGEYNEQFF. V usage is TRBV2 and J usage is TRBJ2-1; D perhaps matches TRBD1 (6 bases). Germline CDR1 SNHLY, CDR2 FYNNEI. Trimming removed 8 bases at V and 4 bases at J, with 21 bases between. The CDR3 has 16 residues.

Points on this clone: Other DNA variants within this sample encode the same CDR3. The chain combines TRBV28 with TRBJ1-5; 7 bases agree with TRBD1. J lost 1 base, V lost 4 bases, and 1 base had no gene match. The CDR3 length is 14 residues. CDR1 is MDHEN and CDR2 is SYDVKM in the germline V gene. The CDR3: CASSYRGSNQPQHF. The CDR3 coding sequence is TGTGCCAGCAGTTACAGGGGAAGCAATCAGCCCCAGCATTTT.

The chain couples TRBV6-2 or TRBV6-3 to TRBJ2-2, with 8 positions matching TRBD1. Germline V CDR1 and CDR2: MNHEY, SVGEGT. There are 15 residues in the CDR3. After removal of 4 bases from V and 2 bases from J, the junction contained 3 bases not matched to a gene. The CDR3 DNA reads as TGTGCCAGCAGTTCTCAGGGGGCAAACACCGGGGAGCTGTTTTTT. This sequence encodes CASSSQGANTGELFF.

This chain uses TRBV12-3 or TRBV12-4 with TRBJ2-3; D is perhaps TRBD1 (5 bases). The CDR3 length is 12 residues. Trimming removed 6 bases at V and 6 bases at J, with 10 bases between. CDR3 DNA sequence: TGTGCCAGCAGGCGACCAGGGGATACGCAGTATTTT. Translating gives CASRRPGDTQYF.

The chain combines TRBV5-1 with TRBJ2-3; D call uncertain. Trimming stripped 3 bases from V and 0 bases from J, with 14 bases between. The CDR3 is made up of 16 amino acids. The germline gives CDR1 SGHRS, CDR2 YFSETQ. The CDR3 nucleotides read TGCGCCAGCAGCTCTACTAAGGCCGTCAGCACAGATACGCAGTATTTT. As protein: CASSSTKAVSTDTQYF.

The chain employs TRBV6-5 and TRBJ1-1; 9 bases fit TRBD1. This CDR3 contains 14 residues. Germline CDR1 MNHEY, CDR2 SVGAGI. V trimming: 6 bases; J trimming: 4 bases; junction bases outside the gene matches: 6. Here the CDR3 DNA reads TGTGCCAGCAGGTACAGGGGGCTGGGCACTGAAGCTTTCTTT. Its protein is CASRYRGLGTEAFF.

The rearrangement links TRBV7-3 to TRBJ1-1; tentative D call: TRBD1 (5 bases). V dropped 5 bases and J dropped 7 bases, with 20 bases sitting between them. Germline V gives CDR1 SGHTA, CDR2 FQGTGA. This CDR3 has 15 residues. The CDR3 region is CASSGGLKYDVEAFF. CDR3 nucleotides: TGTGCCAGCAGCGGGGGACTAAAGTATGACGTTGAAGCTTTCTTT.

The chain has TRBV7-9 and TRBJ1-2, with a possible D match to TRBD1 (5 bases). Germline V gives CDR1 SEHNR, CDR2 FQNEAQ (reference sequence). The CDR3 is 12 residues long. V was trimmed by 5 bases and J by 5 bases, leaving 9 bases between them. The CDR3 region is CASSDTGYGYTF. DNA for the CDR3: TGTGCCAGCAGCGACACAGGTTATGGCTACACCTTC.

This chain links TRBV6-2 or TRBV6-3 with TRBJ2-7, with a possible D match to TRBD2 (5 bases). Germline V CDR1 and CDR2: MNHEY, SVGEGT. The CDR3 consists of 12 residues. The V end was cut by 6 bases, the J end by 7 bases, with 13 bases between. The CDR3 loop reads CASSRTPREQYF. In nucleotides, the CDR3 is TGTGCCAGCAGCAGGACTCCGAGGGAGCAGTACTTC.

The J gene is TRBJ2-7, the V gene TRBV7-9; TRBD1 agrees at 10 bases. Germline V gene sequence: CDR1 SEHNR, CDR2 FQNEAQ (reference sequence). V was clipped by 5 bases and J by 8 bases; unmatched bases: 9. There are 14 residues in the CDR3. CDR3: CASSIMGTGDKQYF. CDR3 nucleotide sequence: TGTGCCAGCAGCATCATGGGGACAGGGGACAAGCAGTACTTC. Full variable domain (outside the CDR3, taken from reference TRBV7-9 and TRBJ2-7): DTGVSQNPRHKITKRGQNVTFRCDPISEHNRLYWYRQTLGQGPEFLTYFQNEAQLEKSRLLSDRFSAERPKGSFSTLEIQRTEQGDSAMYLCASSIMGTGDKQYFGPGTRLTVT.

This clone was counted once. As DNA, the CDR3 is TGCGCCAGCAGCTTGGAGGCCTCGCGGCAATTAGGTGGCTACACCTTC. Protein: CASSLEASRQLGGYTF. The J gene is TRBJ1-2, the V gene TRBV5-1, with D unclear. The CDR3 is 16 residues long. CDR1 is SGHRS, CDR2 YFSETQ, per germline. Trimming took 0 bases from V and 7 from J, leaving 19 bases between them.